These 21 T cell receptor beta chains came from one sample sequenced in a study of response to subunit inactivated influenza vaccine. MiXCR, run by TCRdb on the RT-PCR reads, gives a single entry per CDR3 protein. The sample holds under 550,000 distinct CDR3 sequences, around 7.9% seen once. This sample comprised PBMCs from blood, obtained about 24 months after vaccination. The receptors shown here come from a man aged 45 to 70 who received an inactivated influenza vaccine.

This clonotype was counted at least ten times. The chain combines TRBV20-1 with TRBJ2-5; 8 nucleotides match TRBD2. V gave up 5 bases and J gave up 5 bases; unmatched junction bases: 10. CDR1 is DFQATT, CDR2 SNEGSKA, per germline (reference sequence). The CDR3 has 14 residues. CDR3 coding DNA: TGCAGTGCTGAACTCAGCGGGGGTGGTGAGACCCAGTACTTC. Translating it yields CSAELSGGGETQYF.

The rearrangement links TRBV4-1 to TRBJ1-5; 9 nucleotides match TRBD1. The CDR3 totals 15 residues. CDR1 is MGHRA and CDR2 is YSYEKL in the germline V gene. J gave up 4 bases and V 4 bases, and 5 bases lay outside the gene matches. The CDR3 DNA reads as TGCGCCAGCAGCCCCACCGGGACAGGGAATCAGCCCCAGCATTTT. It encodes CASSPTGTGNQPQHF.

The chain combines TRBV3-1 with TRBJ1-1; 7 bases line up with TRBD1. Germline V gene sequence: CDR1 LGHDT, CDR2 YNNKEL (reference sequence). Trimming took 5 bases from V and 10 from J; bases not matched to a gene: 4. This CDR3 contains 11 residues. This CDR3 reads CASSSRQGAFF. DNA of the CDR3: TGTGCCAGCAGCTCCCGACAGGGAGCTTTCTTT.

The CDR3 DNA reads as TGTGCCAGCAGCCCCTTTGTCGGAGATCCCTACGAGCAGTACTTC. Translating it yields CASSPFVGDPYEQYF. The V and J genes are TRBV7-6 and TRBJ2-7; D gene uncertain. Germline V gene lookup returns CDR1 SGHVS and CDR2 FNYEAQ. V was trimmed by 5 bases and J by 2 bases, leaving 16 bases between them. The CDR3 sequence is 15 residues long.

The table lists this clonotype with a few counts. This chain links TRBV27 with TRBJ2-7; maybe TRBD1 (5 bases). The V and J ends lost 3 bases and 1 base respectively, with 13 bases between them. The CDR3 consists of 15 residues. The germline V gene encodes CDR1 MNHEY and CDR2 SMNVEV (reference sequence). The CDR3 loop is CASSFKGKLSYEQYF. The CDR3 nucleotides read TGTGCCAGCAGTTTTAAGGGGAAACTTTCCTACGAGCAGTACTTC.

This clonotype showed up many times. J is TRBJ2-5 and V is TRBV6-5, with 10 bases matching TRBD2. Germline CDR1 MNHEY, CDR2 SVGAGI. The V and J ends lost 3 bases and 5 bases, in that order; junction bases with no gene match: 6. The CDR3 contains 15 residues. CDR3 region: CASSYTSGAWETQYF. Here the CDR3 DNA reads TGTGCCAGCAGTTATACTAGCGGGGCCTGGGAGACCCAGTACTTC.

The chain links TRBV4-2 to TRBJ1-1; D is possibly TRBD1 (6 bases). The V end lost 0 bases, the J end lost 10 bases, and 18 bases lay between the germline ends. The CDR3 totals 15 residues. Germline values: CDR1 LGHNA, CDR2 YNFKEQ. The CDR3: CASSQDFTQGRRAFF. The CDR3 DNA follows: TGTGCCAGCAGCCAAGATTTCACACAGGGACGCAGAGCTTTCTTT.

This chain uses TRBV18 with TRBJ1-5; possibly TRBD1 for D (5 bases). The CDR3 has 13 residues. Trimming cost V 5 bases and J 5 bases, with 10 bases left between them. Germline CDR1 reads KGHSH; CDR2 reads LQKENI. The CDR3 coding sequence is TGTGCCAGCTCATCATCCAGGGATCAGCCCCAGCATTTT. Encoded protein: CASSSSRDQPQHF.

The table lists this clonotype with a few counts. The chain links TRBV7-2 to TRBJ2-7; D gene unclear. CDR1 is SGHTA and CDR2 is FQGNSA in the germline V gene. The V and J ends lost 5 bases and 0 bases respectively, with 11 bases between them. This CDR3 has 14 amino acids. CDR3 coding DNA: TGTGCCAGCAGCCGAGATTTTGGCTCCTACGAGCAGTACTTC. This codes for CASSRDFGSYEQYF.

The chain uses TRBV6-8 and TRBJ1-3; D possibly corresponds to TRBD1 (5 bases). Germline CDR1 MNHGY, CDR2 SAAAGT. The V and J ends lost 0 bases and 2 bases respectively, with 11 bases between them. The CDR3 extends over 16 amino acids. CDR3 nucleotides: TGTGCCAGCAGTTACTCGATAGGGACTGCTGGAAACACCATATATTTT. Its protein product is CASSYSIGTAGNTIYF.

This clonotype was seen at least ten times. CDR3 region: CASSRTGSGNTIYF. In DNA, the CDR3 is TGTGCCAGCAGTCGTACGGGCTCTGGAAACACCATATATTTT. V usage is TRBV12-3 or TRBV12-4 and J usage is TRBJ1-3; D not resolved. V was shortened by 5 bases and J by 0 bases, with 8 bases between the two germline ends. The CDR3 contains 14 residues.

At least ten counts were recorded for this clonotype. CDR3 loop: CASLGGPIQPQHF. In DNA, the CDR3 is TGCGCCAGCCTTGGGGGCCCCATTCAGCCCCAGCATTTT. The chain joins TRBV4-3 to TRBJ1-5; D perhaps matches TRBD1 (6 bases). With 8 bases removed from V and 6 bases from J, the gap between germline ends came to 14 bases. Germline V gene sequence: CDR1 LGHNA, CDR2 YSLEER. This CDR3 region has 13 residues.

In its sample, this clonotype was seen a few times. The chain joins TRBV20-1 to TRBJ2-1, with 12 nucleotides matching TRBD2. Germline V gene sequence: CDR1 DFQATT, CDR2 SNEGSKA (reference sequence). V was pared by 2 bases and J by 7 bases, with 9 bases of the junction left unmatched. This CDR3 comprises 16 residues. The CDR3 loop is CSARTSSGRAINEQFF. The CDR3, as DNA: TGCAGTGCTAGAACCTCTAGCGGGAGGGCCATAAATGAGCAGTTCTTC.

The rearrangement joins TRBV5-1 to TRBJ2-2; D unclear. V lost 4 bases, J lost 6 bases, and 13 bases lay in between. The germline V gene encodes CDR1 SGHRS and CDR2 YFSETQ. CDR3 length equals 14 residues. CDR3 residues: CASSLVSGPGELFF. Here the CDR3 DNA reads TGCGCCAGCAGCCTGGTTTCCGGCCCCGGGGAGCTGTTTTTT.

A few counts support this clonotype. The CDR3 loop reads CSPGRSNYGYTF. CDR3 in DNA: TGCAGCCCCGGACGTTCTAACTATGGCTACACCTTC. This chain links TRBV20-1 with TRBJ1-2; no definite D call. CDR3 length: 12 residues. Germline loops: CDR1 DFQATT, CDR2 SNEGSKA (reference sequence).

The chain carries TRBV13 and TRBJ1-1, with a weak D call TRBD1 (5 bases). The CDR3 runs 14 residues. V lost 6 bases and J lost 2, with 13 bases in between. The germline CDR1 and CDR2 sequences are PRHDT and FYEKMQ (reference sequence). CDR3 coding DNA: TGTGCCAGCAGAAAAACAGGAACCAACACTGAAGCTTTCTTT. Amino acid sequence: CASRKTGTNTEAFF. The variable domain in full, completed from reference TRBV13 and TRBJ1-1, reads AAGVIQSPRHLIKEKRETATLKCYPIPRHDTVYWYQQGPGQDPQFLISFYEKMQSDKGSIPDRFSAQQFSDYHSELNMSSLELGDSALYFCASRKTGTNTEAFFGQGTRLTVV.

This sequence joins TRBV20-1 and TRBJ2-4; 11 nucleotides line up with TRBD2. Germline V CDR1 and CDR2: DFQATT, SNEGSKA (reference sequence). The CDR3 is made up of 16 amino acids. Trimming took 4 bases from V and 4 from J; bases not matched to a gene: 9. The CDR3, as DNA: TGCAGTGCTACCCGTCTTAGCGGGGGGGCTAAAAACATTCAGTACTTC. Translating gives CSATRLSGGAKNIQYF.

To note about this clonotype: A clone one base away is much larger, so this may be a read error. The rearrangement links TRBV5-1 to TRBJ2-2; D is uncertain. The CDR3 totals 15 residues. Deletions cut 8 bases from V and 4 bases from J, with 18 bases between. The germline V gene encodes CDR1 SGHRS and CDR2 YFSETQ. As DNA, the CDR3 is TGCGCCAGGAGCCTTGTGGTTAGTGGCACCGGGGAGCTGTTTTTT. It yields the protein CARSLVVSGTGELFF.

This clonotype was counted only a few times. This chain uses TRBV30 with TRBJ1-1; unclear D gene. CDR3 length equals 13 residues. V lost 0 bases to trimming and J lost 0 bases, with 5 bases between them. Germline-derived CDR1 and CDR2 are GTSNPN and SVGIG (reference sequence). CDR3: CAWSVVVNTEAFF. CDR3 DNA sequence: TGTGCCTGGAGTGTGGTCGTGAACACTGAAGCTTTCTTT.

In this sample, this clonotype turned up many times. The gene calls are TRBV10-3 and TRBJ1-1; 10 positions match TRBD1. Germline values: CDR1 ENHRY, CDR2 SYGVKD. The CDR3 is made up of 14 amino acids. The ends lost 5 bases at V and 5 bases at J; junction bases unmatched: 5. Here the CDR3 DNA reads TGTGCCATCAGTAACGACAGGGGGCGGACTGAAGCTTTCTTT. It translates to CAISNDRGRTEAFF.

At least ten counts were recorded for this clonotype. This chain uses TRBV20-1 with TRBJ1-5; D may be TRBD1 (5 bases). Looked up from germline, CDR1 is DFQATT and CDR2 is SNEGSKA (reference sequence). V gave up 0 bases and J gave up 1 base, with 13 bases separating them. The CDR3 consists of 16 residues. The CDR3 DNA follows: TGCAGTGCTAGAGATGGCTCCAGGGCGAGCAATCAGCCCCAGCATTTT. Protein sequence: CSARDGSRASNQPQHF.